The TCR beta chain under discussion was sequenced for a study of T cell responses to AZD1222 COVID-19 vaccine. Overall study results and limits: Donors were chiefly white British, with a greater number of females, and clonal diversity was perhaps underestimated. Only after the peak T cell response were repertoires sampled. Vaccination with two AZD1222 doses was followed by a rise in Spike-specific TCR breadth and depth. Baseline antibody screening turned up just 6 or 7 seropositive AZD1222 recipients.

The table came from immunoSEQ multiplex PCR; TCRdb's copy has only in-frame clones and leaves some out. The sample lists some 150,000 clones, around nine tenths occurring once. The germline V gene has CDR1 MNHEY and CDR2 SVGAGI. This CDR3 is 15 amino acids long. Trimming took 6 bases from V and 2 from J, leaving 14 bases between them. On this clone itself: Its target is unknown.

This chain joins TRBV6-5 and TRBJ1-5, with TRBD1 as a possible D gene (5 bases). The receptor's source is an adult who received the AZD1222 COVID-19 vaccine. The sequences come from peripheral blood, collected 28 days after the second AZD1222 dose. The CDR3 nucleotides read TGTGCCAGCAGCCCCCCGGGACCGGGCAATCAGCCCCAGCATTTT. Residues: CASSPPGPGNQPQHF.